This entry features one T cell receptor (beta chain) sequence. Its specific antigen is unknown. No quality values exist for individual bases; no much larger clone is one base distant. This record comes from a study of control samples from healthy donors and cancer patients (dated by TCRdb to the early 2020s). The library relied on the immunoSEQ multiplex PCR assay. TCRdb obtained this table from immuneACCESS and retained in-frame rearrangements with V and J assigned. These tables miss some clones; where compared with another copy, unresolved V genes account for less than half of the shortfall, and the remainder is unexplained. This sample gives 170,000 or so clones in total; approximately 92% of them show up just once. Approximately 1.5% of the sample rests with the top ten. Per the germline V gene, MNHNS is the CDR1 and SASEGT is the CDR2. Relative to germline, V is 1 base shorter and J is 5 bases shorter, with 11 bases between their ends. From its cysteine to its phenylalanine, the CDR3 spans 14 amino acids. The entry retains the CDR3 DNA only, 42 bases that are in frame from base 1.

The chain is encoded by TRBV6-1 joined to TRBJ1-1; TRBD1 is a weak D gene call, 6 bases matching. The source is a man between 18 and 29 years old in good health. The material sequenced was blood. The DNA is TGTGCCAGCAGTGAAGTTGTAGGGGGGACTGAAGCTTTCTTT. This yields the protein CASSEVVGGTEAFF.